The 5 T cell receptor beta chains in this list originate from one sample, sequenced in a study of regulatory T cells in long-lasting Graves disease. Documented time point: persistent/refractory GD, antithyroid drugs over 5 years with positive TRAb. PBMC-derived RNA was used for the TCR library. iRepertoire HTBI primers and Arm-PCR of CDR3 regions built TCR beta libraries. MiXCR, applied by TCRdb to the multiplex PCR reads, yields one record per CDR3 protein. The data hold some 450,000 distinct CDR3 sequences, with about a quarter observed a single time. The material was peripheral blood mononuclear cells (PBMCs), obtained when the disease was refractory, from a patient treated with antithyroid drugs. All receptors derive from a female donor with Graves disease.

This clonotype was seen more than once but under ten times. The chain has TRBV20-1 and TRBJ2-7; 7 bases are shared with TRBD2. Per the germline V gene, CDR1 is DFQATT and CDR2 is SNEGSKA (reference sequence). V was clipped by 3 bases and J by 5 bases; unmatched bases: 10. The CDR3 covers 14 residues. For the CDR3, the DNA is TGCAGTGCTAGTCAGGGAGGGATCTACAACGAGCAGTACTTC. Translating it yields CSASQGGIYNEQYF.

About this clonotype itself: An end of the junction differs from the germline gene, which may be a read error. The chain couples TRBV6-2 or TRBV6-3 to TRBJ1-1; 10 bases map to TRBD1. CDR1 MNHEY and CDR2 SVGEGT come from the germline V gene. This CDR3 comprises 16 residues. The CDR3 loop is CASNRPSGQGNTKAFF. As DNA, the CDR3 is TGTGCCAGCAATCGACCCTCGGGACAGGGGAACACTAAAGCTTTCTTT.

This chain uses TRBV19 with TRBJ2-2; TRBD1 agrees at 8 bases. The trim removed 5 bases at V and 4 bases at J, leaving 6 bases unmatched. The CDR3 loop spans 15 amino acids. In germline, CDR1 is LNHDA, CDR2 SQIVND (reference sequence). The CDR3 loop is CASSAGTGGTGELFF. As DNA, the CDR3 is TGTGCCAGTAGTGCCGGGACAGGCGGCACCGGGGAGCTGTTTTTT.

In its sample, this clonotype was seen many times. This chain uses TRBV11-1 with TRBJ1-4; D uncertain. The V end was cut by 7 bases, the J end by 8 bases, with 14 bases between. This CDR3 has 13 residues. Per germline, CDR1 SGHAT and CDR2 FQDESV (reference sequence). Here the CDR3 reads CASTIRGGEKLFF. In DNA, the CDR3 is TGTGCCAGCACTATCCGGGGAGGCGAAAAACTGTTTTTT.

This clonotype was observed a few times. V usage is TRBV20-1 and J usage is TRBJ2-7; a weak D match, TRBD1 (5 bases). Looked up from germline, CDR1 is DFQATT and CDR2 is SNEGSKA (reference sequence). The ends were cut back, 0 bases at V and 5 bases at J, with 14 bases in the middle. CDR3 length: 14 residues. CDR3 residues: CSARDGQGVHEQYF. Written as DNA, the CDR3 is TGCAGTGCTAGAGATGGGCAGGGTGTGCACGAGCAGTACTTC.